The 23 T cell receptor beta chains listed next were all sequenced from one sample in a study of shared clonotypes between healthy human individuals. Some clones are missing from TCRdb's copy, which holds only in-frame ones; the method was immunoSEQ multiplex PCR. The data contain roughly 2.2 million clones, approximately 95% of them singletons. Input material: naive CD4+ T cells from PBMCs. Documented subset: CD45RA+ positively selected. These receptors all come from a young man in good health. Some clones in this sample may be carry-over from other donors' samples.

The chain carries TRBV18 and TRBJ1-5; a weak D match, TRBD1 (6 bases). The CDR3 runs 13 residues. Trimming left V 3 bases short and J 6 bases short, with 9 bases between. CDR1 is KGHSH, CDR2 LQKENI, per germline. Here the CDR3 reads CASSPEGVQPQHF. CDR3 in DNA: TGTGCCAGCTCACCGGAGGGGGTTCAGCCCCAGCATTTT.

V gene TRBV28 combines with J gene TRBJ1-4; D is undetermined. This CDR3 region has 16 residues. V lost 6 bases and J 8 bases, leaving 22 bases between the germline ends. CDR1 and CDR2 from the germline V gene are MDHEN and SYDVKM. The CDR3 is CASSHRTLPIREKLFF. CDR3 nucleotide sequence: TGTGCCAGCAGCCACCGGACGCTACCAATAAGGGAAAAACTGTTTTTT.

The rearrangement joins TRBV7-9 to TRBJ2-7; 10 bases fit TRBD2. V trimming: 5 bases; J trimming: 4 bases; junction bases outside the gene matches: 5. The CDR3 consists of 14 residues. Germline V gives CDR1 SEHNR, CDR2 FQNEAQ (reference sequence). CDR3 bases: TGTGCCAGCAGCCCAAGGACTAGCGGATACGAGCAGTACTTC. Its protein is CASSPRTSGYEQYF.

V usage is TRBV11-2 and J usage is TRBJ2-7, with TRBD2 matching over 8 bases. Germline lookup yields CDR1 SGHAT and CDR2 FQNNGV. V shed 6 bases, J shed 2 bases, and the junction held 9 bases outside the gene matches. The CDR3 is made up of 15 amino acids. Written as DNA, the CDR3 is TGTGCCAGCAGTCGAAGCGGGAGTGGCCCCTACGAGCAGTACTTC. This encodes CASSRSGSGPYEQYF.

J is TRBJ2-2 and V is TRBV29-1; 11 bases line up with TRBD2. V dropped 2 bases and J dropped 3; count of bases not matched to a gene: 17. The germline gives CDR1 SQVTM, CDR2 ANQGSEA. The CDR3 extends over 20 amino acids. DNA for the CDR3: TGCAGCGTTGAAATCCCCGGGAGACTAGCGGGGTTTTTTGACACCGGGGAGCTGTTTTTT. Translated, it gives CSVEIPGRLAGFFDTGELFF.

This clone was recorded once. This chain joins TRBV5-1 and TRBJ2-7, with D maybe TRBD1 (6 bases). V lost 3 bases and J lost 2, with 18 bases in between. The CDR3 length is 16 residues. Per the germline V gene, CDR1 is SGHRS and CDR2 is YFSETQ. The CDR3 loop reads CASSSLPGHAAYEQYF. The CDR3 nucleotides are TGCGCCAGCAGCTCGCTACCGGGACACGCGGCCTACGAGCAGTACTTC.

The gene calls are TRBV20-1 and TRBJ2-1; the D gene is possibly TRBD2 (7 bases). This CDR3 has 11 residues. CDR1 DFQATT and CDR2 SNEGSKA come from the germline V gene (reference sequence). Trimming left V 8 bases short and J 10 bases short, with 15 bases between. The CDR3 loop is CSNTGGEEQFF. In DNA form, the CDR3 reads TGCAGTAATACGGGGGGCGAAGAGCAGTTCTTC.

The chain has TRBV5-6 and TRBJ2-1; D is undetermined. Germline V lookup: CDR1 SGHDT, CDR2 YYEEEE. V lost 2 bases and J lost 9, with 12 bases in between. The CDR3 extends over 13 amino acids. CDR3 bases: TGTGCCAGCAGCTTCGGGCGAACGGGTGAGCAGTTCTTC. It specifies CASSFGRTGEQFF. Supplemented by reference TRBV5-6 and TRBJ2-1, the full variable domain reads DAGVTQSPTHLIKTRGQQVTLRCSPKSGHDTVSWYQQALGQGPQFIFQYYEEEERQRGNFPDRFSGHQFPNYSSELNVNALLLGDSALYLCASSFGRTGEQFFGPGTRLTVL.

The chain has TRBV9 and TRBJ2-5, with 14 bases that match TRBD2. The CDR3 has 20 residues. J gave up 5 bases and V 0 bases, and 15 bases lay outside the gene matches. Germline V CDR1 and CDR2: SGDLS, YYNGEE. CDR3 in DNA: TGTGCCAGCAGCGTAGCTACTTTCGGGACTAGCGGGGGAGATTGGGAGACCCAGTACTTC. Its protein product is CASSVATFGTSGGDWETQYF.

The rearrangement uses TRBV7-9 and TRBJ1-1; unclear D gene. V was cut by 1 base and J by 3 bases, with 6 bases left in between. Germline CDR1 reads SEHNR; CDR2 reads FQNEAQ (reference sequence). CDR3 length: 13 amino acids. CDR3 in amino acids: CASSLVRHTEAFF. CDR3 DNA sequence: TGTGCCAGCAGCTTAGTGCGGCACACTGAAGCTTTCTTT.

A word on this clone: The identical CDR3 is also encoded by other nucleotide sequences in the sample. DNA of the CDR3: TGTGCCAGCAGTTTAGGGTTGTCCTACGAGCAGTACTTC. Protein product: CASSLGLSYEQYF. The chain links TRBV27 to TRBJ2-7; the D is unclear. Germline assignment: CDR1 MNHEY and CDR2 SMNVEV (reference sequence). The V end lost 2 bases, the J end lost 1 base, and 6 bases lay between the germline ends. The CDR3 consists of 13 residues.

The chain uses TRBV6-6 and TRBJ2-1; TRBD1 or TRBD2 may be the D gene (5 bases each). The CDR3 spans 14 residues. Germline V lookup: CDR1 MNHNY, CDR2 SVGAGI (reference sequence). The V and J ends lost 2 bases and 9 bases respectively, with 14 bases between them. CDR3 sequence (DNA): TGTGCCAGCAGTTACGGGGCTAGCTTCAGTGAGCAGTTCTTC. Residues: CASSYGASFSEQFF.

The V and J genes are TRBV28 and TRBJ2-3; the match to TRBD2 covers 12 bases. CDR1 and CDR2 from the germline V gene are MDHEN and SYDVKM. The V and J ends lost 6 bases and 2 bases, in that order; junction bases with no gene match: 6. This CDR3 has 16 amino acids. CDR3 region: CASRTPSGRATDTQYF. The CDR3 DNA follows: TGTGCCAGCAGGACTCCTAGCGGGAGGGCCACAGATACGCAGTATTTT.

The gene calls are TRBV11-2 and TRBJ2-3; a possible D gene is TRBD2 (6 bases). Trimming removed 8 bases from V and 0 bases from J, with 21 bases in between. The CDR3 totals 17 residues. The germline V gene has CDR1 SGHAT and CDR2 FQNNGV. For the CDR3, the DNA is TGTGCCAGCCGCATCCCGGGACTCCAACCTAGCACAGATACGCAGTATTTT. Residues: CASRIPGLQPSTDTQYF.

The CDR3 sequence: CASSLDRDGPQHF. CDR3 DNA sequence: TGTGCCAGCAGCTTGGACAGAGACGGGCCCCAGCATTTT. The chain combines TRBV5-5 with TRBJ1-5; D uncertain. This CDR3 contains 13 residues. V lost 0 bases and J lost 9, with 10 bases in between. From germline, CDR1 is SGHKS and CDR2 YYEKEE (reference sequence).

The V and J genes are TRBV28 and TRBJ1-2; D unclear. The CDR3 is made up of 14 amino acids. The germline V gene has CDR1 MDHEN and CDR2 SYDVKM. Trimming took 7 bases from V and 2 from J, leaving 14 bases between them. CDR3 nucleotides: TGTGCCAGCACCCCGCCGATAGGAAACTATGGCTACACCTTC. Translated: CASTPPIGNYGYTF.

This rearrangement joins TRBV4-2 to TRBJ2-1, with D possibly matching TRBD1 (6 bases). There are 13 residues in the CDR3. Trimming pared 1 base from V and 10 bases from J, leaving 11 bases between. The V gene's germline CDR1 is LGHNA and CDR2 YNFKEQ. The CDR3 reads CASSQARGREQFF. The CDR3 region has the DNA TGTGCCAGCAGCCAAGCCAGGGGTCGAGAGCAGTTCTTC.

A single count supports this clone. CDR3 bases: TGTGCCAGCAGCTCCGCCCCGTGGGGGGGAACCGGGGAGCTGTTTTTT. Amino acid sequence: CASSSAPWGGTGELFF. The rearrangement links TRBV7-9 to TRBJ2-2; 7 nucleotides line up with TRBD2. The germline CDR1 and CDR2 sequences are SEHNR and FQNEAQ (reference sequence). Trimming at V came to 4 bases and at J to 5 bases, leaving 10 bases not matched to a gene. This CDR3 has 16 amino acids.

The chain links TRBV27 to TRBJ2-5, with D uncertain. Germline CDR1 is MNHEY and CDR2 is SMNVEV (reference sequence). The CDR3 length is 13 residues. V lost 4 bases to trimming and J lost 0 bases, with 6 bases between them. CDR3 residues: CASSSTNQETQYF. CDR3 bases: TGTGCCAGCAGTTCCACGAACCAAGAGACCCAGTACTTC.

The chain carries TRBV7-6 and TRBJ1-2, with 10 bases identical to TRBD1. V gave up 3 bases and J gave up 7 bases; unmatched junction bases: 2. Germline CDR1 reads SGHVS; CDR2 reads FNYEAQ. The CDR3 totals 13 residues. DNA of the CDR3: TGTGCCAGCAGCTTCGGGACAGGGGTTGGCTACACCTTC. Translating gives CASSFGTGVGYTF.

Comments on this clone: The junction shows a germline mismatch at one end, possibly a read error. V gene TRBV5-6 combines with J gene TRBJ2-3; possibly TRBD2 for D (6 bases). The CDR3 is 16 residues long. CDR1 and CDR2 from the germline V gene are SGHDT and YYEEEE. As DNA, the CDR3 is TGTACCAGCAGCCTTAGGGCGGGACGGGACACAGATACGCAGTATTTT. Amino acids: CTSSLRAGRDTDTQYF.

Comments on this clone: Other DNA sequences in this sample translate to the same CDR3. The J gene is TRBJ1-1, the V gene TRBV5-1; 8 positions match TRBD1. Germline CDR1 SGHRS, CDR2 YFSETQ. J was trimmed by 5 bases and V by 3 bases; bases with no gene match: 6. The length of the CDR3 is 14 residues. The DNA for the CDR3 is TGCGCCAGCAGCTCTCAGGGGGCTCGGACTGAAGCTTTCTTT. This gives the protein CASSSQGARTEAFF.

The CDR3 coding sequence is TGTGCCAGCATTTTCACAGGGGGGAACACCGGGGAGCTGTTTTTT. It encodes CASIFTGGNTGELFF. This chain uses TRBV6-1 with TRBJ2-2, with 8 bases aligning to TRBD1. The germline V gene encodes CDR1 MNHNS and CDR2 SASEGT. The J segment lost 1 base and the V segment lost 7 bases, leaving 5 bases of the junction unmatched. The CDR3 loop spans 15 amino acids.